One and the same sample provided the 3 T cell receptor beta chains below, sequenced in a study of shared clonotypes between healthy human individuals. TCRdb's copy holds only in-frame clones and misses some; the assay was immunoSEQ multiplex PCR. Of 2 million to 3 million clones in the sample, 93% are singletons; the top ten hold 0.36%. Material for sequencing was naive CD4+ T cells from PBMCs. Subset meaning: CD45RA+ positively selected. Receptors originate from a young man in good health. Some clones in this sample may be carry-over from other donors' samples.

The rearrangement joins TRBV30 to TRBJ1-2; no definite D call. Germline values: CDR1 GTSNPN, CDR2 SVGIG (reference sequence). There are 12 residues in the CDR3. V was shortened by 0 bases and J by 8 bases, with 10 bases between the two germline ends. CDR3 in amino acids: CAWSVLGGGYTF. CDR3 nucleotides: TGTGCCTGGAGTGTATTGGGCGGAGGCTACACCTTC.

Points on this clone: The identical CDR3 is also encoded by other nucleotide sequences in the sample. V and J are TRBV18 and TRBJ2-3; D may be TRBD2 (5 bases). Trimming shortened V by 2 bases and J by 1 base, and 7 bases separated the two germline ends. Germline lookup yields CDR1 KGHSH and CDR2 LQKENI. The CDR3 spans 14 residues. Here the CDR3 reads CASSPGGGTDTQYF. In nucleotides, the CDR3 is TGTGCCAGCTCACCAGGAGGCGGCACAGATACGCAGTATTTT. The full variable domain, completed using reference TRBV18 and TRBJ2-3, is NAGVMQNPRHLVRRRGQEARLRCSPMKGHSHVYWYRQLPEEGLKFMVYLQKENIIDESGMPKERFSAEFPKEGPSILRIQQVVRGDSAAYFCASSPGGGTDTQYFGPGTRLTVL.

V gene TRBV20-1 combines with J gene TRBJ1-6, with unresolved D. This CDR3 comprises 9 residues. Germline CDR1 DFQATT, CDR2 SNEGSKA (reference sequence). V was cut by 6 bases and J by 9 bases, with 3 bases left in between. The CDR3 DNA reads TGCAGTGCCGCTTCACCCCTCCACTTT. It yields the protein CSAASPLHF.